In this sample, the clone carrying this T cell receptor beta chain turned up a few times. Germline assignment: CDR1 SQVTM and CDR2 ANQGSEA. The CDR3 consists of 13 residues. Unmatched junction bases numbered 6, after V lost 5 bases and J lost 6 bases. In each case, RNA was isolated and then reverse transcribed into cDNA as the sequencing template. Assay used: immunoSEQ multiplex PCR; TCRdb lists only in-frame clones, some missing. Among 140,000 to 150,000 clones listed, approximately 50% were seen once. The data stem from a study of CD8+ T cells in alopecia areata. The chain couples TRBV29-1 to TRBJ2-7, with 11 nucleotides matching TRBD1. Specimen: CD4+ T cells sorted from blood, collected at week 0. The receptor was derived from a human donor with alopecia areata. The CDR3: CSVRGTGGFEQYF. The CDR3 DNA sequence: TGCAGCGTTCGAGGGACAGGGGGTTTCGAGCAGTACTTC.